Listed below are T cell receptor beta chains from one sample, sequenced in a study of OX40 agonist ivuxolimab in advanced cancers. TCRdb keeps only in-frame clones here, not all; method: immunoSEQ multiplex PCR. In the table there are 45,000 or so clones, 88% of which are singletons. The starting material was CD4+ or CD8+ T cells sorted from blood, obtained in a trial of the OX40 agonist ivuxolimab. Every receptor here comes from an adult with an advanced solid tumor such as melanoma, head and neck, liver or kidney cancer. CDR3s include the opening cysteine and the closing phenylalanine or tryptophan. The order of the fields is V gene, J gene, D gene, CDR3 protein, CDR3 DNA. D genes are given only for firm matches.

TRBV19	TRBJ2-4	TRBD1	CASSVGGTGMDIQYF	TGTGCCAGTAGTGTAGGAGGGACAGGGATGGACATTCAGTACTTC
TRBV6-1	TRBJ2-3	NA	CASSSGTTSTDTQYF	TGTGCCAGCAGCAGCGGGACAACTAGCACAGATACGCAGTATTTT
TRBV6-6	TRBJ2-7	NA	CASSYSKRGGEQYF	TGTGCCAGCAGTTACTCGAAACGTGGCGGGGAGCAGTACTTC
TRBV11-2	TRBJ2-3	NA	CASSSLGPTDTQYF	TGTGCCAGCAGCTCCCTGGGCCCAACAGATACGCAGTATTTT
TRBV30	TRBJ2-3	NA	CAWSGGSGVTQYF	TGTGCCTGGAGTGGAGGTTCGGGCGTGACGCAGTATTTT
TRBV4-3	TRBJ1-5	NA	CASSQDLTGSPQHF	TGCGCCAGCAGCCAAGATCTTACGGGCTCGCCCCAGCATTTT
TRBV29-1	TRBJ2-2	NA	CSVGRTGELFF	TGCAGCGTTGGAAGGACCGGGGAGCTGTTTTTT
TRBV28	TRBJ2-5	TRBD2	CASSLGLAGGRWETQYF	TGTGCCAGCAGTCTGGGGCTAGCGGGAGGTCGGTGGGAGACCCAGTACTTC
TRBV18	TRBJ2-3	NA	CASSPASAGDTQYF	TGTGCCAGCTCACCGGCATCAGCGGGAGATACGCAGTATTTT
TRBV14	TRBJ2-3	NA	CASSQAGARDTQYF	TGTGCCAGCAGCCAAGCTGGGGCTCGAGATACGCAGTATTTT
TRBV6-5	TRBJ2-3	TRBD2	CASSPTSGRGTQYF	TGTGCCAGCAGCCCGACTAGCGGGAGGGGTACGCAGTATTTT
TRBV2	TRBJ2-7	NA	CASSATSYEQYF	TGTGCCAGCAGCGCAACTAGCTACGAGCAGTACTTC
TRBV5-1	TRBJ2-3	NA	CASSTARPSTDTQYF	TGCGCCAGCAGCACGGCGCGTCCTAGCACAGATACGCAGTATTTT
TRBV7-9	TRBJ1-3	NA	CASSFPRQLSGNTIYF	TGTGCCAGCAGCTTCCCGAGACAGCTATCTGGAAACACCATATATTTT
TRBV19	TRBJ2-2	NA	CASCRIGLSGELFF	TGTGCCAGCTGTCGAATCGGTCTGTCCGGGGAACTGTTTTTT
TRBV6-6	TRBJ2-1	TRBD1	CASSGIQGLVNEQFF	TGTGCCAGCAGTGGAATACAGGGGTTGGTCAATGAGCAGTTCTTC
TRBV29-1	TRBJ2-5	NA	CSVEGFQDWETQYF	TGCAGCGTTGAAGGATTCCAGGATTGGGAGACCCAGTACTTC
TRBV6-6	TRBJ2-5	TRBD1	CASSYSPGQGGETQYF	TGTGCCAGCAGTTACTCACCGGGACAGGGTGGAGAGACCCAGTACTTC
TRBV20-1	TRBJ1-2	NA	CSARDQAGTF	TGCAGTGCTAGAGATCAGGCAGGGACCTTC
TRBV19	TRBJ2-5	NA	CASSIISSGLKTQYF	TGTGCCAGTAGTATTATCTCCTCAGGGCTAAAGACCCAGTACTTC
TRBV18	TRBJ2-7	NA	CASSPPVQSSYEQYF	TGTGCCAGCTCACCACCGGTTCAAAGCAGCTACGAGCAGTACTTC
TRBV5-1	TRBJ2-3	TRBD2	CASSLAPRTSGPSLADTQYF	TGCGCCAGCAGCTTGGCCCCAAGGACTAGCGGGCCATCCTTGGCAGATACGCAGTATTTT
TRBV10-3	TRBJ2-7	TRBD1	CAIRDRLSYEQYF	TGTGCCATCCGGGACAGGCTCTCCTACGAGCAGTACTTC